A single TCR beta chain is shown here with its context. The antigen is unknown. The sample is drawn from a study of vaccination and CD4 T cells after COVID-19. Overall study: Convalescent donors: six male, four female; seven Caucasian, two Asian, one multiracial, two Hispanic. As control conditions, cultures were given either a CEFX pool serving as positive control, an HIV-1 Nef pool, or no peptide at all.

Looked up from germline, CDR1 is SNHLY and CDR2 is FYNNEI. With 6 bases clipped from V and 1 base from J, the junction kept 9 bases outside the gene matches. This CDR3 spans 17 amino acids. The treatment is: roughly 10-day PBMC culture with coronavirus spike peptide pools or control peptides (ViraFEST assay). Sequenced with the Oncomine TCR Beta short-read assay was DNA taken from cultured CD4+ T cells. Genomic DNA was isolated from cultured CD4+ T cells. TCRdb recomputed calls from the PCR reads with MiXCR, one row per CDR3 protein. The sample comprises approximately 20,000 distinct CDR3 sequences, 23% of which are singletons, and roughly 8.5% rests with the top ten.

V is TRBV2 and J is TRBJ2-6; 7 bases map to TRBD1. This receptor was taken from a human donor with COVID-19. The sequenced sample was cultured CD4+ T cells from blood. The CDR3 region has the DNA TGTGCCAGCAGAAAAGGGACAGTGCCATCTGGGGCCAACGTCCTGACTTTC. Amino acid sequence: CASRKGTVPSGANVLTF.